The clone carrying this T cell receptor (beta chain) was detected only a few times. Time point reported: 2014-2015 season, pre-vaccination. The germline CDR1 and CDR2 sequences are MNHNS and SASEGT. Unmatched junction bases numbered 6, after V lost 3 bases and J lost 6 bases. This CDR3 is built from 14 residues. The data belong to a study of follicular helper T cells after annual influenza vaccination. Clones were sequenced by immunoSEQ multiplex PCR, and TCRdb holds only the in-frame ones, with some missing. The sample yields 27,000 or so clones, approximately 80% seen once. The sequence was collected from an adult who received the influenza vaccine. The J gene is TRBJ1-2, the V gene TRBV6-1, with 8 positions matching TRBD1. Sequencing was performed on CXCR5+ CD38- circulating T follicular helper cells from blood, taken on the day of influenza vaccination. Indicated subset: circulating Tfh, non-naive CD4+CXCR5+PD-1+ (ICOS+CD38+ or ICOS-CD38-). Here the CDR3 reads CASSEPWTGNGYTF. In DNA form, the CDR3 reads TGTGCCAGCAGTGAGCCATGGACAGGGAATGGCTACACCTTC.